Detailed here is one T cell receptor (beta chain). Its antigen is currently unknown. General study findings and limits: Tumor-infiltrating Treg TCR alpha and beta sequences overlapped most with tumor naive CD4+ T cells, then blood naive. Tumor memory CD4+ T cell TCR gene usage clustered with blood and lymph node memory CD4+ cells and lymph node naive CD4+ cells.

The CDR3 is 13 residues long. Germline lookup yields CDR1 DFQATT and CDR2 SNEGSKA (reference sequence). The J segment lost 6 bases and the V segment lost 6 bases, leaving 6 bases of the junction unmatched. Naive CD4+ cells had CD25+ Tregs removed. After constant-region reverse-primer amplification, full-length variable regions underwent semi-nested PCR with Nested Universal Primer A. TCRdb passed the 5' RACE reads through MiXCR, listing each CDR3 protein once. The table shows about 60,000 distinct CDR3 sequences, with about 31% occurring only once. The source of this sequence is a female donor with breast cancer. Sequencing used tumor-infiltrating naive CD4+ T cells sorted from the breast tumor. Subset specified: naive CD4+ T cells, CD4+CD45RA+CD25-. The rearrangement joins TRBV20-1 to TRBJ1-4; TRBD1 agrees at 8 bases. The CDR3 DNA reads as TGCAGTGCCGCCAGGGGGCTGTATGAAAAACTGTTTTTT. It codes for CSAARGLYEKLFF.